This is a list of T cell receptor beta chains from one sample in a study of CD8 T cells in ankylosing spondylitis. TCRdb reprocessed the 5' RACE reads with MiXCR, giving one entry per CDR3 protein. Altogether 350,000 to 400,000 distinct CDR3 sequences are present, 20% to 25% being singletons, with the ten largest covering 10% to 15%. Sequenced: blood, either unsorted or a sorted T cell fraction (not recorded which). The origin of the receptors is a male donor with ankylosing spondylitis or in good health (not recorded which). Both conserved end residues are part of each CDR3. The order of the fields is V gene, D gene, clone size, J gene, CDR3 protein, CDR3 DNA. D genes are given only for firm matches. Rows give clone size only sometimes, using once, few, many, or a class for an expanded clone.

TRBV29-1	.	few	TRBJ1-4	CSVEGLNEKLFF	TGCAGCGTTGAAGGCCTTAATGAAAAACTGTTTTTT
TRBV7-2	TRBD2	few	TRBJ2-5	CASSSTSGAPEYF	TGTGCCAGCAGCTCGACTAGCGGGGCGCCCGAATACTTC
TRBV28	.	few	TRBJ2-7	CASSPEDSPVWPYEQYF	TGTGCCAGCAGTCCCGAGGATTCCCCGGTTTGGCCCTACGAGCAGTACTTC
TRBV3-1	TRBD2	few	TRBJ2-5	CASSPGPSGGETQYF	TGTGCCAGCAGCCCGGGCCCTAGCGGGGGAGAGACCCAGTACTTC
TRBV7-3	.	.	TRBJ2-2	CASSPLGSSAGELFF	TGTGCCAGCAGCCCCCTAGGGTCTTCGGCCGGGGAGCTGTTTTTT
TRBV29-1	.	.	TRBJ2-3	CSVELWTSTDTQYF	TGCAGCGTTGAATTATGGACATCCACAGATACGCAGTATTTT
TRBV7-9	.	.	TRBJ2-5	CASSLFGFSFEETQYF	TGTGCCAGCAGCTTGTTTGGCTTTTCATTTGAAGAGACCCAGTACTTC
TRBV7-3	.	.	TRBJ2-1	CASSLTGGADEQFF	TGTGCCAGCAGCTTAACTGGGGGGGCTGATGAGCAGTTCTTC
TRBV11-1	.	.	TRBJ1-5	CASSLWTANQPQHF	TGTGCCAGCAGCTTATGGACAGCTAATCAGCCCCAGCATTTT
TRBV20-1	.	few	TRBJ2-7	CSARDRDGGTYEQYF	TGCAGTGCTAGAGATCGGGACGGGGGAACCTACGAGCAGTACTTC
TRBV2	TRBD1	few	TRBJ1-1	CASGDRGAFF	TGTGCCAGCGGAGACAGGGGAGCTTTCTTT
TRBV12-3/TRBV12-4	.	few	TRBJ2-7	CASSPTEVYEQYF	TGTGCCAGCAGTCCCACAGAAGTCTACGAGCAGTACTTC
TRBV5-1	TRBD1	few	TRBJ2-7	CASSGEQGAAWYEQYF	TGCGCCAGCAGCGGGGAACAGGGGGCAGCGTGGTACGAGCAGTACTTC
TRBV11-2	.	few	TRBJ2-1	CASSLGSLGSFNEQFF	TGTGCCAGCAGCTTAGGAAGTTTGGGGTCGTTCAATGAGCAGTTCTTC
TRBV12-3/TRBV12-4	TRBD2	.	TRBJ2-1	CASSPPSGGHDSYNEQFF	TGTGCCAGCAGTCCTCCTAGCGGGGGGCATGACAGCTACAATGAGCAGTTCTTC
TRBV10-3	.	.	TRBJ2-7	CAIAPGQTYEQYF	TGTGCCATCGCCCCGGGACAAACCTACGAGCAGTACTTC
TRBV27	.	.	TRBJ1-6	CASSPQPGAISPLHF	TGTGCCAGCAGTCCCCAACCGGGGGCTATTTCACCCCTCCACTTT
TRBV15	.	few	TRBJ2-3	CATSNAMGGTDTQYF	TGTGCCACCAGCAACGCCATGGGGGGCACAGATACGCAGTATTTT
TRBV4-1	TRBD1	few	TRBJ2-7	CASSQVPGQGAVAQYF	TGCGCCAGCAGCCAGGTACCGGGACAGGGGGCAGTCGCGCAGTACTTC
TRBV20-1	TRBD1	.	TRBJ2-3	CSASRQGAGDTQYF	TGCAGTGCTAGTCGACAGGGGGCGGGAGATACGCAGTATTTT